Below, 32 T cell receptor beta chains from the same sample are listed, as sequenced in a study of T cell responses to AZD1222 COVID-19 vaccine. This table comes from immunoSEQ multiplex PCR, and its TCRdb copy is limited to in-frame clones, with some not included. The sample lists around 150,000 clones; roughly 89% were seen once. This specimen consisted of peripheral blood, obtained on day 0 of AZD1222 vaccination. The receptors come from an adult in good health.

The chain combines TRBV19 with TRBJ2-7, with a possible D match to TRBD2 (6 bases). Per the germline V gene, CDR1 is LNHDA and CDR2 is SQIVND (reference sequence). V was trimmed by 5 bases and J by 0 bases, leaving 20 bases between them. The CDR3 contains 17 residues. CDR3 residues: CASSPLGYRDSSYEQYF. CDR3 nucleotide sequence: TGTGCCAGTAGTCCCCTAGGCTACCGGGACTCCTCCTACGAGCAGTACTTC. The variable domain in full, with the rest retrieved from reference TRBV19 and TRBJ2-7, is DGGITQSPKYLFRKEGQNVTLSCEQNLNHDAMYWYRQDPGQGLRLIYYSQIVNDFQKGDIAEGYSVSREKKESFPLTVTSAQKNPTAFYLCASSPLGYRDSSYEQYFGPGTRLTVT.

This chain connects TRBV30 to TRBJ1-2; D remains unclear. The V end was cut by 1 base, the J end by 7 bases, with 10 bases between. The germline CDR1 and CDR2 sequences are GTSNPN and SVGIG (reference sequence). The CDR3 extends over 12 amino acids. The CDR3 DNA is TGTGCCTGGAGTGGACCCCCCCCTGGCTACACCTTC. This translates into CAWSGPPPGYTF.

The chain combines TRBV24-1 with TRBJ1-2, with TRBD1 matching over 7 bases. The CDR3 runs to 16 residues. CDR1 is KGHDR, CDR2 SFDVKD, per germline. The junction had 14 bases not matched to a gene; V was cut back by 4 bases and J by 7 bases. The CDR3 sequence: CATSESRQGPTGGYTF. The DNA of the CDR3 is TGTGCCACCAGTGAATCCCGACAGGGTCCTACCGGTGGCTACACCTTC.

This sequence joins TRBV6-5 and TRBJ1-6; D unclear. CDR1 is MNHEY and CDR2 is SVGAGI in the germline V gene. The CDR3 runs to 14 residues. Trimming removed 2 bases from V and 2 bases from J, with 4 bases in between. The DNA for the CDR3 is TGTGCCAGCAGTTACAGGACCTATAATTCACCCCTCCACTTT. Amino acids: CASSYRTYNSPLHF.

DNA of the CDR3: TGTGCCAGCAGCCTAGGAGGTGGAAACTATGGCTACACCTTC. This translates into CASSLGGGNYGYTF. V gene TRBV7-2 combines with J gene TRBJ1-2, with D uncertain. The CDR3 is 14 residues long. CDR1 is SGHTA, CDR2 FQGNSA, per germline. Deletions cut 5 bases from V and 2 bases from J, with 12 bases between.

This chain uses TRBV6-5 with TRBJ2-7; 9 bases are shared with TRBD1. The CDR3 runs to 14 residues. V dropped 2 bases and J dropped 5; count of bases not matched to a gene: 4. CDR1 is MNHEY, CDR2 SVGAGI, per germline. The CDR3 nucleotides read TGTGCCAGCAGTTACGGACAGGGGAGGAACGAGCAGTACTTC. It yields the protein CASSYGQGRNEQYF.

This chain uses TRBV7-8 with TRBJ2-1; no clear D gene. CDR1 and CDR2 (germline): SGHVS, FQNEAQ. Trimming pared 0 bases from V and 9 bases from J, leaving 6 bases between. The CDR3 is made up of 12 amino acids. The CDR3 protein is CASSLARGEQFF. DNA for the CDR3: TGTGCCAGCAGCTTAGCTAGAGGTGAGCAGTTCTTC.

J is TRBJ1-2 and V is TRBV7-2, with 7 bases aligning to TRBD1. CDR3 size: 15 residues. Germline trimming cut 0 bases from V and 4 bases from J; bases unmatched to any gene: 5. The germline CDR1 and CDR2 sequences are SGHTA and FQGNSA. For the CDR3, the DNA is TGTGCCAGCAGCTTAGCGCTCGGGACAGTCTATGGCTACACCTTC. As protein: CASSLALGTVYGYTF.

The chain uses TRBV18 and TRBJ1-4; TRBD1 might be the D (6 bases). Trimming removed 3 bases from V and 8 bases from J, with 19 bases in between. This CDR3 spans 16 amino acids. The V gene's germline CDR1 is KGHSH and CDR2 LQKENI. The CDR3 sequence is CASSPPLQGIGEKLFF. DNA for the CDR3: TGTGCCAGCTCACCGCCTCTACAGGGTATTGGGGAAAAACTGTTTTTT.

This clone appeared a single time. The chain couples TRBV6-2 or TRBV6-3 to TRBJ1-1; unclear D gene. The V end was cut by 5 bases, the J end by 0 bases, with 10 bases between. The CDR3 contains 14 residues. Germline CDR1 is MNHEY and CDR2 is SVGEGT. The chain's CDR3 is CASSPHLLNTEAFF. Here the CDR3 DNA reads TGTGCCAGCAGTCCCCATCTCTTGAACACTGAAGCTTTCTTT.

The rearrangement uses TRBV5-4 and TRBJ1-4; D might be TRBD1 (5 bases). Trimming shortened V by 3 bases and J by 8 bases, and 8 bases separated the two germline ends. The CDR3 loop spans 12 amino acids. CDR1 is SGHNT and CDR2 is YYREEE in the germline V gene (reference sequence). The DNA for the CDR3 is TGTGCCAGCAGCTCCGGGACCGAAAAACTGTTTTTT. The encoded protein is CASSSGTEKLFF.

The CDR3 region is CASSQDRSSEAFF. The CDR3 DNA is TGTGCCAGCAGTCAGGACAGGTCGTCTGAAGCTTTCTTT. The rearrangement links TRBV28 to TRBJ1-1, with 7 bases that match TRBD1. The ends lost 5 bases at V and 6 bases at J; junction bases unmatched: 6. Germline CDR1 MDHEN, CDR2 SYDVKM. There are 13 residues in the CDR3.

V and J are TRBV4-3 and TRBJ1-1; D may be TRBD1 (5 bases). The CDR3 has 20 amino acids. CDR1 LGHNA and CDR2 YSLEER come from the germline V gene. Trimming shortened V by 0 bases and J by 0 bases, and 23 bases separated the two germline ends. The CDR3 DNA reads as TGCGCCAGCAGCCAAGATACGGTTCCGGGGACGGAGGACATGAACACTGAAGCTTTCTTT. Protein: CASSQDTVPGTEDMNTEAFF.

The rearrangement joins TRBV2 to TRBJ1-5; no firm D call. The CDR3 is 17 amino acids. Per the germline V gene, CDR1 is SNHLY and CDR2 is FYNNEI. With 2 bases removed from V and 3 bases from J, the gap between germline ends came to 17 bases. The CDR3 is CASSERYQRADNQPQHF. CDR3 nucleotides: TGTGCCAGCAGTGAACGGTATCAGAGGGCAGACAATCAGCCCCAGCATTTT.

CDR3 DNA: TGTGCCAGTAGTGCCCGACTAGCGGGGGCGGGTGAGCAGTTCTTC. Encoded protein: CASSARLAGAGEQFF. The rearrangement uses TRBV19 and TRBJ2-1; 12 bases line up with TRBD2. In germline, CDR1 is LNHDA, CDR2 SQIVND (reference sequence). The CDR3 contains 15 residues. J gave up 9 bases and V 5 bases, and 8 bases lay outside the gene matches.

This chain connects TRBV7-8 to TRBJ1-3; no definite D call. V lost 5 bases, J lost 2 bases, and 7 bases lay in between. The CDR3 is 13 amino acids. Germline CDR1 reads SGHVS; CDR2 reads FQNEAQ. This CDR3 is CASSTNTGNTIYF. In DNA form, the CDR3 reads TGTGCCAGCAGCACGAACACTGGAAACACCATATATTTT.

The CDR3 protein is CAWKTGQGFGSEQYF. The DNA for the CDR3 is TGTGCCTGGAAGACCGGACAGGGTTTCGGGAGCGAGCAGTACTTC. V is TRBV30 and J is TRBJ2-7, with 8 positions matching TRBD1. The junction had 14 bases not matched to a gene; V was cut back by 4 bases and J by 6 bases. Germline CDR1 GTSNPN, CDR2 SVGIG (reference sequence). This CDR3 region has 15 residues.

This chain uses TRBV6-6 with TRBJ2-1, with D perhaps TRBD1 or TRBD2 (5 bases each). Between the trimmed V and J ends, which lost 8 bases and 9 bases, there was a span of 20 bases. Germline-derived CDR1 and CDR2 are MNHNY and SVGAGI (reference sequence). The CDR3 consists of 14 residues. The CDR3: CASLSPPGRGEQFF. The CDR3 coding sequence is TGTGCCAGCCTATCACCTCCGGGACGTGGTGAGCAGTTCTTC.

The chain couples TRBV14 to TRBJ2-7, with 11 bases lining up with TRBD2. The V and J ends lost 6 bases and 3 bases, in that order; junction bases with no gene match: 1. This CDR3 spans 13 amino acids. The germline V gene encodes CDR1 SGHDN and CDR2 FVKESK. The CDR3 region has the DNA TGTGCCAGCAGGGGGACTAGCGGCTACGAGCAGTACTTC. Protein sequence: CASRGTSGYEQYF.

V usage is TRBV10-3 and J usage is TRBJ2-3, with 8 bases lining up with TRBD1. From germline, CDR1 is ENHRY and CDR2 SYGVKD. The length of the CDR3 is 15 residues. J gave up 3 bases and V 4 bases, and 6 bases lay outside the gene matches. The CDR3, as DNA: TGTGCCATCAGTGGACAGGGGTCAGGGACAGATACGCAGTATTTT. Amino acids: CAISGQGSGTDTQYF.

The chain recombines TRBV19 with TRBJ1-2; no definite D call. Trimming cost V 4 bases and J 4 bases, with 10 bases left between them. The CDR3 has 13 residues. Looked up from germline, CDR1 is LNHDA and CDR2 is SQIVND (reference sequence). The CDR3 here is CASSSREGYGYTF. The CDR3 coding sequence is TGTGCCAGTAGTAGCCGAGAAGGCTATGGCTACACCTTC.

This rearrangement joins TRBV6-5 to TRBJ1-1; unclear D gene. Germline V gene data show CDR1 as MNHEY and CDR2 as SVGAGI. Trimming stripped 6 bases from V and 1 base from J, with 12 bases between. The CDR3 contains 14 residues. The CDR3 sequence: CASRGAGENTEAFF. In DNA form, the CDR3 reads TGTGCCAGCAGGGGAGCCGGGGAGAACACTGAAGCTTTCTTT.

This clone was seen only a few times. The rearrangement joins TRBV6-4 to TRBJ2-2; D not resolved. Germline CDR1 and CDR2: MRHNA and SNTAGT. The V end lost 2 bases, the J end lost 3 bases, and 4 bases lay between the germline ends. The CDR3 totals 13 residues. CDR3 region: CASSDTDTGELFF. The CDR3 coding sequence is TGTGCCAGCAGTGACACGGACACCGGGGAGCTGTTTTTT.

The V gene is TRBV9, the J gene TRBJ1-1; D is uncertain. The CDR3 runs 15 residues. The germline V and J ends were trimmed by 0 bases and 4 bases, with 13 bases remaining between them. Germline CDR1 and CDR2: SGDLS and YYNGEE. The CDR3 DNA reads as TGTGCCAGCAGCGTAGATGGAGCCTCCGGCACTGAAGCTTTCTTT. It specifies CASSVDGASGTEAFF.

V gene TRBV28 combines with J gene TRBJ1-5; D possibly corresponds to TRBD1 (6 bases). Trimming removed 7 bases from V and 7 bases from J, with 20 bases in between. This CDR3 comprises 15 residues. Germline CDR1 and CDR2: MDHEN and SYDVKM. The CDR3 coding sequence is TGTGCCAGCACCCTTGTGGGCGGGGGCGGCCAGCCCCAGCATTTT. It encodes CASTLVGGGGQPQHF. Full variable domain (outside the CDR3, taken from reference TRBV28 and TRBJ1-5): DVKVTQSSRYLVKRTGEKVFLECVQDMDHENMFWYRQDPGLGLRLIYFSYDVKMKEKGDIPEGYSVSREKKERFSLILESASTNQTSMYLCASTLVGGGGQPQHFGDGTRLSIL.

The rearrangement links TRBV6-1 to TRBJ1-5; possible D gene TRBD1, 5 bases. The CDR3 is 15 residues long. In germline, CDR1 is MNHNS, CDR2 SASEGT. Trimming removed 1 base at V and 1 base at J, with 8 bases between. DNA for the CDR3: TGTGCCAGCAGTGAAGGGGGGAAGAGCAATCAGCCCCAGCATTTT. The encoded protein is CASSEGGKSNQPQHF.

This chain links TRBV6-5 with TRBJ1-1; TRBD1 aligns across 7 bases. The CDR3 has 15 residues. The V gene end was trimmed by 7 bases and the J gene end by 6 bases; junction bases not matched to a gene: 14. Germline V gene data show CDR1 as MNHEY and CDR2 as SVGAGI. CDR3 loop: CASTKSPQGRAEAFF. In DNA form, the CDR3 reads TGTGCCAGCACCAAGAGTCCACAGGGGAGGGCTGAAGCTTTCTTT.

This clone appeared a few times. J is TRBJ2-3 and V is TRBV7-2, with no clear D. Germline-derived CDR1 and CDR2 are SGHTA and FQGNSA. This CDR3 contains 11 residues. The ends were cut back, 8 bases at V and 3 bases at J, with 6 bases in the middle. For the CDR3, the DNA is TGTGCCAGCGGAACTACAGATACGCAGTATTTT. Its protein product is CASGTTDTQYF.

V and J are TRBV5-1 and TRBJ1-1; tentatively, D is TRBD1 (5 bases). CDR1 and CDR2 from the germline V gene are SGHRS and YFSETQ. V was clipped by 0 bases and J by 6 bases, with 21 bases between them. This CDR3 region has 17 residues. The CDR3 DNA reads TGCGCCAGCAGCTTGGCCCCAACGTTCAGGGACGAACCTGAAGCTTTCTTT. It encodes CASSLAPTFRDEPEAFF.

The chain uses TRBV12-3 or TRBV12-4 and TRBJ1-2, with D possibly TRBD1 on 5 matching bases. The CDR3 is 12 amino acids. With 3 bases removed from V and 5 bases from J, the gap between germline ends came to 7 bases. CDR3 residues: CASSLGLYGYTF. The CDR3 DNA reads as TGTGCCAGCAGTTTGGGGCTTTATGGCTACACCTTC.

The genes are TRBV18 and TRBJ2-7; D remains unclear. The CDR3 contains 15 residues. Trimming removed 5 bases at V and 0 bases at J, with 14 bases between. Looked up from germline, CDR1 is KGHSH and CDR2 is LQKENI. CDR3: CASSEFPNLSYEQYF. In DNA, the CDR3 is TGTGCCAGCTCAGAATTCCCAAACCTCTCCTACGAGCAGTACTTC.

This clone was counted between two and nine times. This chain joins TRBV28 and TRBJ2-7; the D gene could be TRBD1 or TRBD2 (5 bases each). V lost 7 bases and J lost 4, with 23 bases in between. The CDR3 sequence is 16 residues long. Germline CDR1 MDHEN, CDR2 SYDVKM. CDR3 in amino acids: CASTLPSGGRRYEQYF. CDR3 bases: TGTGCCAGCACGCTACCGAGTGGGGGAAGGCGATACGAGCAGTACTTC.